The clone carrying this T cell receptor (beta chain) was observed a few times. Its matching antigen is unknown. This sample was included in a study of T cells after yellow fever vaccination. 5'RACE template switching generated TCR cDNA, adding a universal primer site and UMIs. MiXCR was run by TCRdb on the 5' RACE reads, yielding one entry per CDR3 protein. This table holds roughly 350,000 distinct CDR3 sequences, over 4% found once. Whole-study findings and limits: The booster response re-showed most primary clones: approximately 95% CD4, around 85% CD8.

From germline, CDR1 is DFQATT and CDR2 SNEGSKA (reference sequence). The CDR3 totals 17 residues. Trimming cost V 1 base and J 5 bases; bases outside gene matches: 14. The source was PBMCs, collected 5 days after the yellow fever booster vaccination. V is TRBV20-1 and J is TRBJ2-5; 9 bases match TRBD2. The source of this sequence is a man between 18 and 29 years old who received the YFV17D yellow fever vaccine. The CDR3 coding sequence is TGCAGTGCTAGAGGATTGACTCCGGCTAGCGGGGCGGAGACCCAGTACTTC. Protein: CSARGLTPASGAETQYF.